The 30 T cell receptor beta chains below come from one sample, sequenced in a study of blood T cell repertoires in COVID-19. Sequencing was performed with immunoSEQ multiplex PCR; in TCRdb, only in-frame clones are kept and a portion is missing. This sample yields 120,000 to 150,000 clones, of which almost 90% are seen a single time; 10% belongs to the top ten. Source material: peripheral blood. The receptor source for this set is a man in his forties or fifties with active or convalescent COVID-19.

The genes are TRBV6-1 and TRBJ2-1, with no clear D. V lost 2 bases and J lost 6, with 14 bases in between. This CDR3 comprises 15 residues. Germline V gives CDR1 MNHNS, CDR2 SASEGT. CDR3 nucleotide sequence: TGTGCCAGCAGTGAATCCAGCGCATATTTCAATGAGCAGTTCTTC. Its translation is CASSESSAYFNEQFF.

This clone appeared a single time. This chain links TRBV10-1 with TRBJ2-7, with a tentative D call TRBD2 (6 bases). There are 17 residues in the CDR3. The germline V and J ends were trimmed by 4 bases and 2 bases, with 21 bases remaining between them. CDR1 is WNHNN and CDR2 is SYGVQD in the germline V gene (reference sequence). CDR3 region: CASSAIVIGGSTYEQYF. The DNA for the CDR3 is TGCGCCAGCAGTGCGATAGTCATTGGGGGGTCGACCTACGAGCAGTACTTC.

J is TRBJ2-7 and V is TRBV7-9, with D perhaps TRBD1 (5 bases). V was pared by 5 bases and J by 0 bases, with 14 bases between. The germline V gene has CDR1 SEHNR and CDR2 FQNEAQ (reference sequence). CDR3 length: 15 residues. This CDR3 is CASSAQGANSYEQYF. As DNA, the CDR3 is TGTGCCAGCAGCGCCCAAGGGGCCAACTCCTACGAGCAGTACTTC.

V gene TRBV28 combines with J gene TRBJ2-7; 10 bases line up with TRBD2. Germline values: CDR1 MDHEN, CDR2 SYDVKM. The CDR3 totals 16 residues. Trimming cost V 3 bases and J 0 bases; bases outside gene matches: 5. The CDR3 bases are TGTGCCAGCAGTTTGGAGAGCGGGAGGGTCTCCTACGAGCAGTACTTC. Amino acids: CASSLESGRVSYEQYF.

This clone was counted only a few times. The chain uses TRBV29-1 and TRBJ1-6, with no clear D. The CDR3 has 14 amino acids. Germline assignment: CDR1 SQVTM and CDR2 ANQGSEA. V lost 6 bases, J lost 9 bases, and 18 bases lay in between. DNA for the CDR3: TGCAGCGTAGCCACGGCCACGGGTAGTTCACCCCTCCACTTT. It specifies CSVATATGSSPLHF.

This clone was seen a single time. The CDR3 sequence: CASSFWDRDGELFF. Here the CDR3 DNA reads TGTGCCAGCAGCTTTTGGGACAGGGACGGGGAGCTGTTTTTT. The chain is built from TRBV7-8 and TRBJ2-2, with 9 bases that match TRBD1. The CDR3 spans 14 residues. V lost 3 bases to trimming and J lost 7 bases; unmatched junction nucleotides: 3. Germline CDR1 SGHVS, CDR2 FQNEAQ.

J is TRBJ2-2 and V is TRBV19; D is unclear. From germline, CDR1 is LNHDA and CDR2 SQIVND (reference sequence). The CDR3 is made up of 13 amino acids. V lost 5 bases and J 1 base, leaving 5 bases between the germline ends. The chain's CDR3 is CASSSVNTGELFF. Written as DNA, the CDR3 is TGTGCCAGTAGTTCCGTGAACACCGGGGAGCTGTTTTTT.

The chain employs TRBV28 and TRBJ1-3, with D possibly matching TRBD1 (6 bases). V was trimmed by 3 bases and J by 1 base, leaving 10 bases between them. The CDR3 extends over 15 amino acids. Per the germline V gene, CDR1 is MDHEN and CDR2 is SYDVKM. The CDR3 sequence is CASSFGRGSGNTIYF. CDR3 nucleotides: TGTGCCAGCAGTTTCGGCAGGGGTTCTGGAAACACCATATATTTT.

The chain couples TRBV9 to TRBJ2-2, with 13 bases fitting TRBD2. This CDR3 has 16 residues. Trimming removed 3 bases from V and 5 bases from J; junction bases left unmatched: 4. The germline V gene has CDR1 SGDLS and CDR2 YYNGEE. In DNA form, the CDR3 reads TGTGCCAGCAGCGCTGGACTAGCGGGAGTGACCGGGGAGCTGTTTTTT. As protein: CASSAGLAGVTGELFF. The full variable domain, its missing parts supplied by reference TRBV9 and TRBJ2-2, is DSGVTQTPKHLITATGQRVTLRCSPRSGDLSVYWYQQSLDQGLQFLIQYYNGEERAKGNILERFSAQQFPDLHSELNLSSLELGDSALYFCASSAGLAGVTGELFFGEGSRLTVL.

The rearrangement links TRBV7-2 to TRBJ1-1, with a tentative D call TRBD1 (5 bases). The CDR3 runs to 12 residues. V lost 7 bases and J lost 7, with 13 bases in between. Germline CDR1 is SGHTA and CDR2 is FQGNSA. The CDR3: CASTFPTDEAFF. In nucleotides, the CDR3 is TGTGCCAGCACCTTTCCGACAGATGAAGCTTTCTTT.

The V gene is TRBV4-1, the J gene TRBJ2-7; 7 positions agree with TRBD1. The V segment lost 4 bases and the J segment 3 bases; nucleotides outside the gene matches: 9. This CDR3 is built from 15 residues. CDR1 is MGHRA and CDR2 is YSYEKL in the germline V gene. DNA of the CDR3: TGCGCCAGCAGCCCACAGGGACAGAGTCTCTACGAGCAGTACTTC. Protein sequence: CASSPQGQSLYEQYF.

The chain recombines TRBV3-1 (or the pseudogene TRBV3-2) with TRBJ1-3; D is unclear. The CDR3 totals 13 residues. Trimming stripped 3 bases from V and 8 bases from J, with 11 bases between. Germline V gene sequence: CDR1 LGHDT, CDR2 YNNKEL (reference sequence). For the CDR3, the DNA is TGTGCCAGCAGCCAGGGCCTCCTGGACACCATATATTTT. It is translated as CASSQGLLDTIYF.

The table lists this clone with a count of one. This CDR3 is CASRLGGAGSYEQYF. CDR3 nucleotide sequence: TGTGCCAGCAGGCTAGGGGGGGCAGGGTCCTACGAGCAGTACTTC. The J gene is TRBJ2-7, the V gene TRBV6-5, with a tentative D call TRBD2 (7 bases). V was shortened by 6 bases and J by 1 base, with 16 bases between the two germline ends. CDR1 and CDR2 (germline): MNHEY, SVGAGI. The CDR3 loop spans 15 amino acids.

V usage is TRBV4-2 and J usage is TRBJ2-3; D is undetermined. V lost 0 bases and J 2 bases, leaving 6 bases between the germline ends. The germline CDR1 and CDR2 sequences are LGHNA and YNFKEQ. This CDR3 has 14 amino acids. CDR3 nucleotide sequence: TGTGCCAGCAGCCAAGAGGCCTTCACAGATACGCAGTATTTT. Translated: CASSQEAFTDTQYF.

The J gene is TRBJ1-4, the V gene TRBV27, with D unclear. Germline CDR1 MNHEY, CDR2 SMNVEV (reference sequence). The V end was cut by 0 bases, the J end by 5 bases, with 7 bases between. There are 14 residues in the CDR3. The CDR3 DNA is TGTGCCAGCAGTTTATCAGGAGCAAATGAAAAACTGTTTTTT. Its protein product is CASSLSGANEKLFF.

The chain carries TRBV5-6 and TRBJ1-1, with a possible D match to TRBD1 (6 bases). The CDR3 is 15 amino acids. The germline V gene encodes CDR1 SGHDT and CDR2 YYEEEE. Trimming removed 6 bases at V and 4 bases at J, with 19 bases between. The chain's CDR3 is CASMLLTGGGTEAFF. CDR3 nucleotide sequence: TGTGCCAGCATGCTTCTGACAGGAGGAGGCACTGAAGCTTTCTTT.

Notes on this clone: Other DNA sequences in this sample translate to the same CDR3. The gene calls are TRBV29-1 and TRBJ1-5; 10 bases line up with TRBD1. The CDR3 is 13 residues long. Unmatched junction bases numbered 6, after V lost 6 bases and J lost 7 bases. Germline lookup yields CDR1 SQVTM and CDR2 ANQGSEA. The CDR3 here is CSVGTGVGQPQHF. The CDR3 DNA reads as TGCAGCGTCGGGACAGGGGTTGGACAGCCCCAGCATTTT.

The chain combines TRBV27 with TRBJ2-5, with 8 bases aligning to TRBD2. Germline CDR1 MNHEY, CDR2 SMNVEV (reference sequence). V shed 3 bases, J shed 4 bases, and the junction held 7 bases outside the gene matches. The length of the CDR3 is 15 residues. The chain's CDR3 is CASSFNPSGGETQYF. In nucleotides, the CDR3 is TGTGCCAGCAGTTTTAATCCGAGCGGGGGAGAGACCCAGTACTTC.

The gene calls are TRBV6-5 and TRBJ2-7; TRBD2 matches 9 bases. Germline assignment: CDR1 MNHEY and CDR2 SVGAGI. V was pared by 0 bases and J by 0 bases, with 3 bases of the junction left unmatched. The CDR3 covers 16 residues. Here the CDR3 reads CASSYSTSGISYEQYF. The CDR3 DNA reads TGTGCCAGCAGTTACTCGACTAGCGGTATCTCCTACGAGCAGTACTTC.

The chain carries TRBV4-2 and TRBJ2-4; 7 bases are shared with TRBD1. CDR3 length equals 18 residues. Germline lookup yields CDR1 LGHNA and CDR2 YNFKEQ. V shed 1 base and J 0 bases; nucleotides not matched to a gene: 9. The CDR3 nucleotides are TGTGCCAGCAGCCAAGTCAGGTGGCAGGGGGTAGCCAAAAACATTCAGTACTTC. It yields the protein CASSQVRWQGVAKNIQYF.

V usage is TRBV28 and J usage is TRBJ2-7, with a possible D match to TRBD2 (5 bases). The germline V gene encodes CDR1 MDHEN and CDR2 SYDVKM. This CDR3 has 14 residues. CDR3 protein: CAISRSGTSYEQYF. Here the CDR3 DNA reads TGTGCGATCTCTCGGAGCGGAACCTCCTACGAGCAGTACTTC.

The V gene is TRBV6-5, the J gene TRBJ2-5; 10 nucleotides agree with TRBD1. J lost 6 bases, V lost 0 bases, and 4 bases had no gene match. This CDR3 spans 15 amino acids. Germline V gives CDR1 MNHEY, CDR2 SVGAGI. The CDR3 region is CASSYSTGGVKTQYF. The CDR3 region has the DNA TGTGCCAGCAGTTACTCGACAGGGGGCGTGAAGACCCAGTACTTC.

V usage is TRBV7-9 and J usage is TRBJ1-3; TRBD1 aligns across 9 bases. Losses at the gene ends were 5 bases for V and 2 bases for J; bases not matched to a gene: 4. CDR1 is SEHNR, CDR2 FQNEAQ, per germline (reference sequence). The CDR3 runs 15 residues. CDR3 nucleotide sequence: TGTGCCAGCAGCCTCGGGACAGGGACTGGAAACACCATATATTTT. Translated: CASSLGTGTGNTIYF. The whole variable domain, remainder taken from reference TRBV7-9 and TRBJ1-3, is DTGVSQNPRHKITKRGQNVTFRCDPISEHNRLYWYRQTLGQGPEFLTYFQNEAQLEKSRLLSDRFSAERPKGSFSTLEIQRTEQGDSAMYLCASSLGTGTGNTIYFGEGSWLTVV.

This clone was picked up a small number of times. The rearrangement joins TRBV6-5 to TRBJ2-7; the match to TRBD1 covers 7 bases. The CDR3 has 14 amino acids. Per the germline V gene, CDR1 is MNHEY and CDR2 is SVGAGI. V was pared by 10 bases and J by 1 base, with 10 bases of the junction left unmatched. The CDR3 here is CATVKGAGSYEQYF. In nucleotides, the CDR3 is TGTGCCACCGTCAAGGGGGCTGGTTCCTACGAGCAGTACTTC.

J is TRBJ1-1 and V is TRBV30; D perhaps matches TRBD1 (5 bases). The CDR3 is 11 residues long. The ends were cut back, 0 bases at V and 11 bases at J, with 10 bases in the middle. The germline V gene has CDR1 GTSNPN and CDR2 SVGIG (reference sequence). The CDR3 is CAWSVPGSAFF. CDR3 in DNA: TGTGCCTGGAGTGTACCAGGGTCGGCTTTCTTT.

The V gene is TRBV3-1 (or the pseudogene TRBV3-2), the J gene TRBJ2-1; 9 bases line up with TRBD2. J lost 10 bases, V lost 6 bases, and 10 bases had no gene match. The CDR3 is 14 amino acids. CDR1 is LGHDT and CDR2 is YNNKEL in the germline V gene (reference sequence). The CDR3 nucleotides read TGTGCCAGCAGGAAACTAGCGGGCTCACCCGAGCAGTTCTTC. It translates to CASRKLAGSPEQFF.

The chain joins TRBV19 to TRBJ2-1; no definite D call. The CDR3 runs 12 residues. Germline CDR1 is LNHDA and CDR2 is SQIVND (reference sequence). V was shortened by 0 bases and J by 10 bases, with 7 bases between the two germline ends. CDR3 sequence (DNA): TGTGCCAGTAGTATAGACGTCGAGGAGCAGTTCTTC. Its translation: CASSIDVEEQFF.

CDR3 in DNA: TGTGCCAGCAGTTTATCGATCGGTAGAACCGGGGAGCTGTTTTTT. Translating it yields CASSLSIGRTGELFF. The chain links TRBV27 to TRBJ2-2; no firm D call. Germline V gene sequence: CDR1 MNHEY, CDR2 SMNVEV (reference sequence). Trimming shortened V by 0 bases and J by 5 bases, and 10 bases separated the two germline ends. The CDR3 has 15 amino acids.

This chain uses TRBV6-5 with TRBJ1-3; D gene unclear. The CDR3 has 14 residues. CDR1 and CDR2 (germline): MNHEY, SVGAGI. The germline V and J ends were trimmed by 7 bases and 0 bases, with 10 bases remaining between them. CDR3 amino acids: CASKTGSSGNTIYF. The CDR3 DNA sequence: TGTGCCAGCAAAACGGGGAGCTCTGGAAACACCATATATTTT.

This chain connects TRBV5-6 to TRBJ2-7; no reliable D call. Germline V gene data show CDR1 as SGHDT and CDR2 as YYEEEE. CDR3 length: 13 residues. V dropped 3 bases and J dropped 5 bases, with 12 bases sitting between them. CDR3: CASSWRFSNEQYF. The DNA for the CDR3 is TGTGCCAGCAGCTGGCGGTTTAGCAACGAGCAGTACTTC.